The clone carrying this T cell receptor beta chain occurred many times. Trimming pared 0 bases from V and 5 bases from J, leaving 10 bases between. Germline V gene lookup returns CDR1 LNHNV and CDR2 YYDKDF (reference sequence). The CDR3 extends over 15 amino acids. Via MiXCR, TCRdb re-called the 5' RACE reads, giving one row per CDR3 protein. Of fewer than 350,000 distinct CDR3 sequences listed, approximately 9% were seen once; the top ten hold more than 15%. This record belongs to a study of T cells after yellow fever vaccination. The gene calls are TRBV15 and TRBJ1-4; unclear D gene. This receptor was identified in a man in his late teens or twenties who received the YFV17D yellow fever vaccine. The sequences come from PBMCs, collected on the day of the first yellow fever vaccination. For the CDR3, the DNA is TGTGCCACCAGCAGAGAGGGCGGACTGAATGAAAAACTGTTTTTT. Protein product: CATSREGGLNEKLFF.